The following is a TCR beta chain sequence with its context. As processed by the authors: Estimation of nucleated cell counts relied on the amplification of reference gene primers. The table came from immunoSEQ multiplex PCR; TCRdb's copy has only in-frame clones and leaves some out. The DNA was the basis for D and trimming; V, J and clone size are from that table. The table includes roughly 130,000 clones, 86% detected once. The sample comes from a study of blood T cell repertoires in COVID-19. Study-level background: In each case, the material was cDNA or gDNA derived from T cells, B-cell-depleted T cells, or PBMCs.

The V gene's germline CDR1 is LNHNV and CDR2 YYDKDF (reference sequence). CDR3 size: 13 residues. The V end was cut by 0 bases, the J end by 2 bases, with 5 bases between. The clonotype comes from a man aged 35 to 55 with acute or convalescent COVID-19. The source material was peripheral blood. V and J are TRBV15 and TRBJ2-7; D uncertain. This CDR3 reads CATSRDPAYEQYF. The CDR3 nucleotides are TGTGCCACCAGCAGAGATCCGGCCTACGAGCAGTACTTC.